Following are 7 T cell receptor beta chains from one sample sequenced in a study of T-cell reconstitution after alpha-beta-depleted transplantation in children. Unique molecular identifiers were incorporated into the prepared TCRbeta library. TCRdb redid the calling of the PCR reads with MiXCR, one entry per CDR3 protein. The sample records a few hundred thousand distinct CDR3 sequences, 10% being singletons. The sequenced sample was PBMCs from the stem cell graft donor, obtained from the stem cell graft. The source of these receptors is a human donor who donated a stem cell graft to a child with acute lymphoblastic leukemia.

This rearrangement joins TRBV7-9 to TRBJ2-1; 9 nucleotides line up with TRBD2. This CDR3 is built from 15 residues. CDR1 and CDR2 from the germline V gene are SEHNR and FQNEAQ (reference sequence). The V segment lost 1 base and the J segment 8 bases; nucleotides outside the gene matches: 6. In DNA, the CDR3 is TGTGCCAGCAGCTTAGGCGGGGGGGGTGTCTATGAGCAGTTCTTC. It specifies CASSLGGGGVYEQFF.

The chain employs TRBV20-1 and TRBJ1-5, with D possibly being TRBD1 (5 bases). In germline, CDR1 is DFQATT, CDR2 SNEGSKA (reference sequence). The V and J ends lost 6 bases and 4 bases respectively, with 22 bases between them. The CDR3 has 16 amino acids. CDR3 bases: TGCAGTGCCAAGCGATCCGGGACGGGGGAAAATCAGCCCCAGCATTTT. This translates into CSAKRSGTGENQPQHF.

This CDR3 reads CASSQDIPDTQYF. In DNA, the CDR3 is TGTGCCAGCAGCCAAGATATCCCAGATACGCAGTATTTT. This sequence joins TRBV3-1 and TRBJ2-3; no clear D gene. CDR1 and CDR2 (germline): LGHDT, YNNKEL (reference sequence). The CDR3 contains 13 residues. V was pared by 0 bases and J by 4 bases, with 5 bases between.

This clonotype was seen a few times. V gene TRBV30 combines with J gene TRBJ1-2, with 9 bases fitting TRBD1. CDR1 and CDR2 from the germline V gene are GTSNPN and SVGIG (reference sequence). The V segment lost 3 bases and the J segment 6 bases; nucleotides outside the gene matches: 5. The CDR3 runs to 13 residues. The CDR3 DNA sequence: TGTGCCTGGAGGCGCCGGGACAGGGATGGCTACACCTTC. This codes for CAWRRRDRDGYTF.

This clonotype was detected a few times. This chain joins TRBV7-6 and TRBJ2-4, with D tentatively TRBD1 or TRBD2 (5 bases each). The CDR3 loop spans 15 amino acids. CDR1 SGHVS and CDR2 FNYEAQ come from the germline V gene. V lost 1 base to trimming and J lost 9 bases, with 16 bases between them. The CDR3 sequence is CASSLDTGTRGIQYF. The CDR3 DNA reads as TGTGCCAGCAGCTTAGATACGGGGACGAGAGGCATTCAGTACTTC.

This clonotype showed up just a few times. The CDR3 sequence is CASSFSGTGVYGYTF. The CDR3 nucleotides read TGTGCCAGCAGTTTCTCCGGGACAGGGGTCTATGGCTACACCTTC. This chain uses TRBV12-3 or TRBV12-4 with TRBJ1-2; 10 nucleotides match TRBD1. This CDR3 contains 15 residues. Losses at the gene ends were 3 bases for V and 4 bases for J; bases not matched to a gene: 5.

This clonotype has more than one count but fewer than ten. The chain uses TRBV27 and TRBJ1-5, with D tentatively TRBD1 (5 bases). V gave up 4 bases and J gave up 4 bases, with 8 bases separating them. This CDR3 region has 13 residues. Germline loops: CDR1 MNHEY, CDR2 SMNVEV (reference sequence). Written as DNA, the CDR3 is TGTGCCAGCAGTTGGGACGGAAATCAGCCCCAGCATTTT. It is translated as CASSWDGNQPQHF.